Shown below are 31 T cell receptor beta chains from a single sample sequenced in a study of technical replicates of blood from several donors. The method was immunoSEQ multiplex PCR; TCRdb's version includes in-frame clones alone and lacks a portion of them. This repertoire shows about 68,000 clones, about 97% found once; its top ten account for roughly 0.25%. What was sequenced was T cells isolated from PBMCs. The receptors here all came from a human donor in good health.

The chain is built from TRBV4-3 and TRBJ2-3; D is perhaps TRBD2 (6 bases). Trimming cost V 4 bases and J 3 bases, with 17 bases left between them. The length of the CDR3 is 16 residues. Per germline, CDR1 LGHNA and CDR2 YSLEER. The chain's CDR3 is CASSPLAEMGTDTQYF. DNA of the CDR3: TGCGCCAGCAGCCCATTAGCGGAAATGGGGACAGATACGCAGTATTTT.

The rearrangement links TRBV6-6 to TRBJ2-6, with 7 bases fitting TRBD2. The CDR3 runs 16 residues. The V segment lost 8 bases and the J segment 0 bases; nucleotides outside the gene matches: 7. From germline, CDR1 is MNHNY and CDR2 SVGAGI (reference sequence). Written as DNA, the CDR3 is TGTGCCAGCGGGAGGGCTGATACCTCTGGGGCCAACGTCCTGACTTTC. Its translation: CASGRADTSGANVLTF.

The chain uses TRBV7-9 and TRBJ2-3, with a tentative D call TRBD2 (5 bases). Trimming took off 1 base at V and 4 bases at J, with 6 bases between the two ends. Germline loops: CDR1 SEHNR, CDR2 FQNEAQ (reference sequence). This CDR3 is 13 amino acids long. The CDR3 spells CASSLGGADTQYF. CDR3 nucleotides: TGTGCCAGCAGCTTAGGGGGAGCAGATACGCAGTATTTT.

The chain uses TRBV10-3 and TRBJ1-5; TRBD1 matches 7 bases. CDR1 and CDR2 from the germline V gene are ENHRY and SYGVKD. With V trimmed by 6 bases and J by 0 bases, 5 bases remained unmatched. The CDR3 loop spans 15 amino acids. The CDR3 nucleotides read TGTGCCATCAGCCAGGGACAGTATAGCAATCAGCCCCAGCATTTT. Protein sequence: CAISQGQYSNQPQHF.

The J gene is TRBJ2-5, the V gene TRBV4-3, with D hard to call. The CDR3 is made up of 15 amino acids. V was trimmed by 4 bases and J by 1 base, leaving 13 bases between them. The V gene's germline CDR1 is LGHNA and CDR2 YSLEER. In nucleotides, the CDR3 is TGCGCCAGCAGCCCCTCGGCCTCAGGCCAAGAGACCCAGTACTTC. The encoded protein is CASSPSASGQETQYF.

The chain is built from TRBV15 and TRBJ2-1; D might be TRBD2 (5 bases). Germline loops: CDR1 LNHNV, CDR2 YYDKDF (reference sequence). The CDR3 covers 15 residues. Deletions cut 0 bases from V and 5 bases from J, with 11 bases between. The CDR3: CATSREGSVHNEQFF. CDR3 DNA: TGTGCCACCAGCAGAGAGGGTAGCGTCCACAATGAGCAGTTCTTC.

The chain carries TRBV4-3 and TRBJ1-4, with 7 bases identical to TRBD1. Unmatched junction bases numbered 8, after V lost 3 bases and J lost 4 bases. The germline V gene encodes CDR1 LGHNA and CDR2 YSLEER. The length of the CDR3 is 16 residues. CDR3 in DNA: TGCGCCAGCAGCCAGGACCGACAGGGCTTTAATGAAAAACTGTTTTTT. This codes for CASSQDRQGFNEKLFF.

The rearrangement uses TRBV11-2 and TRBJ1-5, with TRBD1 as a possible D gene (6 bases). Germline loops: CDR1 SGHAT, CDR2 FQNNGV. V dropped 0 bases and J dropped 4 bases, with 10 bases sitting between them. The CDR3 contains 15 residues. The CDR3 protein is CASSLEGTLNQPQHF. For the CDR3, the DNA is TGTGCCAGCAGCTTAGAGGGGACACTTAATCAGCCCCAGCATTTT.

The chain recombines TRBV28 with TRBJ2-1, with D hard to call. This CDR3 comprises 14 residues. Looked up from germline, CDR1 is MDHEN and CDR2 is SYDVKM. Trimming stripped 3 bases from V and 2 bases from J, with 8 bases between. This CDR3 is CASSFRSTYNEQFF. In nucleotides, the CDR3 is TGTGCCAGCAGTTTCCGGTCCACCTACAATGAGCAGTTCTTC.

The chain carries TRBV19 and TRBJ2-1, with D possibly matching TRBD2 (6 bases). Trimming removed 3 bases from V and 3 bases from J, with 6 bases in between. Germline values: CDR1 LNHDA, CDR2 SQIVND (reference sequence). This CDR3 spans 13 amino acids. CDR3 residues: CASSMRDYNEQFF. The CDR3 bases are TGTGCCAGTAGTATGCGGGACTACAATGAGCAGTTCTTC.

V and J are TRBV5-4 and TRBJ1-1; TRBD1 matches at 7 bases. Per the germline V gene, CDR1 is SGHNT and CDR2 is YYREEE (reference sequence). With V trimmed by 4 bases and J by 4 bases, 19 bases remained unmatched. The length of the CDR3 is 18 residues. The CDR3 DNA reads TGTGCCAGCAGCCCTACGTGGACAGGTCTTGTCAGGGGCACTGAAGCTTTCTTT. Amino acids: CASSPTWTGLVRGTEAFF.

This chain uses TRBV4-3 with TRBJ2-3, with no clear D. CDR1 is LGHNA, CDR2 YSLEER, per germline. Deletions cut 1 base from V and 4 bases from J, with 3 bases between. CDR3 length: 12 amino acids. Here the CDR3 DNA reads TGCGCCAGCAGCCAAGTAGCAGATACGCAGTATTTT. As protein: CASSQVADTQYF.

This clone occurred once. The chain links TRBV2 to TRBJ2-7, with D hard to call. Germline CDR1 reads SNHLY; CDR2 reads FYNNEI. The V and J ends lost 1 base and 2 bases respectively, with 6 bases between them. This CDR3 has 13 amino acids. The CDR3 bases are TGTGCCAGCAGTGAAGACAGTCCCTACGAGCAGTACTTC. Translated, it gives CASSEDSPYEQYF.

The gene calls are TRBV6-5 and TRBJ1-6; the D gene is possibly TRBD1 (5 bases). The CDR3 contains 13 residues. The V gene lost 6 bases and the J gene lost 4 bases, with 7 bases spanning the gap. Germline assignment: CDR1 MNHEY and CDR2 SVGAGI. CDR3 DNA: TGTGCCAGCAGGCAGGGTTATAATTCACCCCTCCACTTT. Its protein product is CASRQGYNSPLHF.

The chain recombines TRBV6-5 with TRBJ1-3, with TRBD1 identical over 8 bases. The CDR3 extends over 15 amino acids. The V and J ends lost 6 bases and 3 bases, in that order; junction bases with no gene match: 7. The germline V gene encodes CDR1 MNHEY and CDR2 SVGAGI. The CDR3 coding sequence is TGTGCCAGCAGCATGGACAGGGAGGTTGGAAACACCATATATTTT. Residues: CASSMDREVGNTIYF.

The rearrangement uses TRBV6-1 and TRBJ2-4; TRBD2 matches at 8 bases. This CDR3 has 14 amino acids. Germline V lookup: CDR1 MNHNS, CDR2 SASEGT. Trimming at V came to 1 base and at J to 9 bases, leaving 5 bases not matched to a gene. The CDR3: CASSEVGGEGIQYF. CDR3 DNA sequence: TGTGCCAGCAGTGAAGTCGGGGGGGAGGGCATTCAGTACTTC.

This rearrangement joins TRBV25-1 to TRBJ1-2, with D uncertain. Germline CDR1 and CDR2: MGHDK and SYGVNS. V lost 3 bases to trimming and J lost 6 bases, with 8 bases between them. The CDR3 runs 12 residues. This chain's CDR3 is CASSDRYHGYTF. CDR3 bases: TGTGCCAGCAGTGATCGGTATCATGGCTACACCTTC.

The chain joins TRBV27 to TRBJ2-7, with D tentatively TRBD2 (5 bases). V was clipped by 1 base and J by 5 bases, with 18 bases between them. The CDR3 contains 16 residues. Germline V gene lookup returns CDR1 MNHEY and CDR2 SMNVEV (reference sequence). The CDR3 region has the DNA TGTGCCAGCAGTTTATATTCGGTCCGCGCGGGTAACGAGCAGTACTTC. Protein sequence: CASSLYSVRAGNEQYF.

V gene TRBV6-1 combines with J gene TRBJ1-1; D might be TRBD1 (5 bases). Germline V gene lookup returns CDR1 MNHNS and CDR2 SASEGT. V lost 1 base, J lost 7 bases, and 13 bases lay in between. This CDR3 has 14 amino acids. The DNA of the CDR3 is TGTGCCAGCAGTGAAGGCAGGGTATTAGGTGAAGCTTTCTTT. Its protein product is CASSEGRVLGEAFF.

The rearrangement joins TRBV11-1 to TRBJ2-1; TRBD1 matches at 12 bases. V dropped 5 bases and J dropped 7; count of bases not matched to a gene: 12. CDR1 SGHAT and CDR2 FQDESV come from the germline V gene (reference sequence). The CDR3 consists of 17 residues. In DNA form, the CDR3 reads TGTGCCAGCAGCCAACTTTGGGGGGACAGGGGGCTAAATGAGCAGTTCTTC. It specifies CASSQLWGDRGLNEQFF.

The chain is built from TRBV11-3 and TRBJ2-7; D possibly corresponds to TRBD2 (5 bases). V was shortened by 3 bases and J by 2 bases, with 14 bases between the two germline ends. Looked up from germline, CDR1 is SGHNT and CDR2 is YENEEA. The CDR3 runs to 15 residues. The CDR3: CASSFLGVGTYEQYF. The DNA of the CDR3 is TGTGCCAGCAGCTTTTTGGGAGTTGGCACCTACGAGCAGTACTTC.

The gene calls are TRBV4-3 and TRBJ2-1; 11 nucleotides agree with TRBD2. V shed 4 bases and J 7 bases; nucleotides not matched to a gene: 6. Germline assignment: CDR1 LGHNA and CDR2 YSLEER. CDR3 length equals 15 residues. CDR3: CASSPRASGRNEQFF. The DNA of the CDR3 is TGCGCCAGCAGCCCTCGGGCTAGCGGGAGGAATGAGCAGTTCTTC.

The J gene is TRBJ2-7, the V gene TRBV5-8; the D gene is possibly TRBD2 (5 bases). The CDR3 loop spans 14 amino acids. Germline V gene lookup returns CDR1 SGHTS and CDR2 YDEGEE. V lost 2 bases, J lost 5 bases, and 14 bases lay in between. The CDR3 sequence is CASSFGVGNHEQYF. The CDR3 nucleotides read TGTGCCAGCAGCTTCGGGGTGGGGAACCACGAGCAGTACTTC.

J is TRBJ2-7 and V is TRBV11-1, with D possibly being TRBD2 (5 bases). The germline CDR1 and CDR2 sequences are SGHAT and FQDESV (reference sequence). This CDR3 spans 14 amino acids. The V end lost 1 base, the J end lost 3 bases, and 10 bases lay between the germline ends. CDR3 in DNA: TGTGCCAGCAGCTTAGGTAGTAGCGACTACGAGCAGTACTTC. It translates to CASSLGSSDYEQYF.

This rearrangement joins TRBV27 to TRBJ2-1; D is uncertain. This CDR3 comprises 12 residues. V was clipped by 6 bases and J by 9 bases, with 12 bases between them. Germline values: CDR1 MNHEY, CDR2 SMNVEV (reference sequence). The CDR3 DNA sequence: TGTGCCAGCAGAAGTACTGGAGTTGAGCAGTTCTTC. Translation gives CASRSTGVEQFF.

This clone was seen only once. The J gene is TRBJ2-5, the V gene TRBV11-3; 9 bases agree with TRBD1. The CDR3 covers 15 residues. V dropped 5 bases and J dropped 2; count of bases not matched to a gene: 6. In germline, CDR1 is SGHNT, CDR2 YENEEA. The CDR3 is CASSPRGTGQETQYF. The DNA of the CDR3 is TGTGCCAGCAGCCCAAGGGGGACAGGGCAAGAGACCCAGTACTTC.

This chain connects TRBV19 to TRBJ2-1, with D possibly TRBD1 on 5 matching bases. Germline V gene sequence: CDR1 LNHDA, CDR2 SQIVND (reference sequence). Trimming removed 3 bases from V and 4 bases from J, with 7 bases in between. The CDR3 runs to 13 residues. The DNA for the CDR3 is TGTGCCAGTAGTATCCAGGGTTACAATGAGCAGTTCTTC. This translates into CASSIQGYNEQFF.

This clone occurred once. V is TRBV28 and J is TRBJ1-3; D is perhaps TRBD1 (5 bases). The germline V and J ends were trimmed by 6 bases and 4 bases, with 16 bases remaining between them. CDR3 length equals 15 residues. Germline values: CDR1 MDHEN, CDR2 SYDVKM. In DNA form, the CDR3 reads TGTGCCAGCAGGGATAGGGGAGGATCCGGAAACACCATATATTTT. This translates into CASRDRGGSGNTIYF.

J is TRBJ1-5 and V is TRBV5-1, with D unclear. CDR1 and CDR2 (germline): SGHRS, YFSETQ. CDR3 length equals 14 residues. V dropped 5 bases and J dropped 0 bases, with 9 bases sitting between them. CDR3 residues: CASSSRYSNQPQHF. CDR3 bases: TGCGCCAGCAGTTCCCGGTATAGCAATCAGCCCCAGCATTTT.

This clone appeared a single time. The genes are TRBV27 and TRBJ2-1; D may be TRBD2 (6 bases). The ends were cut back, 3 bases at V and 10 bases at J, with 10 bases in the middle. Looked up from germline, CDR1 is MNHEY and CDR2 is SMNVEV (reference sequence). There are 12 residues in the CDR3. The DNA for the CDR3 is TGTGCCAGCAGTTTGTTTAGCGGAGAGCAGTTCTTC. As protein: CASSLFSGEQFF.

This clone was seen once. The chain is built from TRBV25-1 and TRBJ1-2; 7 bases are shared with TRBD1. The CDR3 length is 14 residues. With 4 bases clipped from V and 4 bases from J, the junction kept 6 bases outside the gene matches. CDR1 and CDR2 (germline): MGHDK, SYGVNS. DNA for the CDR3: TGTGCCAGCAGTGCAGACAGGGCCGGCTATGGCTACACCTTC. It encodes CASSADRAGYGYTF.